The 13 T cell receptor beta chains below were found in one sample sequenced in a study of patients and donors after allogeneic stem cell transplantation. TCRdb fed the RT-PCR reads into MiXCR, producing one record per CDR3 protein. This table has approximately 200,000 distinct CDR3 sequences, 41% appearing once. The sample consisted of blood, either unsorted or a sorted T cell fraction (not recorded which). The receptors originated from a human donor who was either an allogeneic HSCT recipient or a stem cell or donor lymphocyte infusion donor (not recorded which). It is not recorded whose cells these are; they may come from a transplant donor.

This clonotype was seen a handful of times. The rearrangement joins TRBV5-6 to TRBJ2-5; D gene ambiguous. Trimming cost V 4 bases and J 3 bases, with 13 bases left between them. Looked up from germline, CDR1 is SGHDT and CDR2 is YYEEEE. The CDR3 consists of 14 residues. The CDR3 DNA reads as TGTGCCAGCAGCAACTCCGGCGTAGAAGAGACCCAGTACTTC. This gives the protein CASSNSGVEETQYF.

This clonotype has a handful of counts. V gene TRBV4-2 combines with J gene TRBJ1-3; D is unclear. Germline CDR1 is LGHNA and CDR2 is YNFKEQ. The ends were cut back, 1 base at V and 0 bases at J, with 7 bases in the middle. The CDR3 spans 15 residues. DNA of the CDR3: TGTGCCAGCAGCCAAGGCGGAAGCTCTGGAAACACCATATATTTT. It translates to CASSQGGSSGNTIYF.

The chain recombines TRBV5-6 with TRBJ1-6, with no clear D. Germline CDR1 reads SGHDT; CDR2 reads YYEEEE. This CDR3 has 13 amino acids. Trimming shortened V by 4 bases and J by 8 bases, and 10 bases separated the two germline ends. The CDR3 nucleotides are TGTGCCAGCAGCGGACGCGCCTATTCACCCCTCCACTTT. Amino acid sequence: CASSGRAYSPLHF.

The rearrangement uses TRBV29-1 and TRBJ1-2, with 7 positions matching TRBD1. The V gene's germline CDR1 is SQVTM and CDR2 ANQGSEA. The V gene end was trimmed by 4 bases and the J gene end by 4 bases; junction bases not matched to a gene: 12. The CDR3 extends over 15 amino acids. In DNA form, the CDR3 reads TGCAGCGTTGGACCCTCAGACAGGGTAGCCTATGGCTACACCTTC. Translation gives CSVGPSDRVAYGYTF.

The chain joins TRBV6-1 to TRBJ2-2, with no clear D. Germline CDR1 MNHNS, CDR2 SASEGT. Trimming took off 8 bases at V and 1 base at J, with 8 bases between the two ends. This CDR3 is 13 amino acids long. CDR3 DNA: TGTGCCAGCGTGGACGGGAACACCGGGGAGCTGTTTTTT. It specifies CASVDGNTGELFF.

The chain carries TRBV2 and TRBJ1-5, with D possibly TRBD1 on 6 matching bases. Germline loops: CDR1 SNHLY, CDR2 FYNNEI. The CDR3 sequence is 15 residues long. The V gene lost 7 bases and the J gene lost 1 base, with 14 bases spanning the gap. The CDR3 DNA is TGTGCCAGCAAGCAGCGGACAGACAGCAATCAGCCCCAGCATTTT. Translation: CASKQRTDSNQPQHF.

This clonotype has just a few counts. The genes are TRBV15 and TRBJ2-7, with a possible D match to TRBD1 (6 bases). The CDR3 extends over 12 amino acids. With 8 bases removed from V and 4 bases from J, the gap between germline ends came to 12 bases. Germline-derived CDR1 and CDR2 are LNHNV and YYDKDF (reference sequence). The CDR3 DNA reads TGTGCCACCCCTGGACAGTTTTACGAGCAGTACTTC. Translating it yields CATPGQFYEQYF. The complete variable domain, with remaining parts taken from reference TRBV15 and TRBJ2-7, reads DAMVIQNPRYQVTQFGKPVTLSCSQTLNHNVMYWYQQKSSQAPKLLFHYYDKDFNNEADTPDNFQSRRPNTSFCFLDIRSPGLGDTAMYLCATPGQFYEQYFGPGTRLTVT.

This chain uses TRBV4-2 with TRBJ1-2; 9 bases match TRBD1. J lost 8 bases, V lost 1 base, and 8 bases had no gene match. In germline, CDR1 is LGHNA, CDR2 YNFKEQ. CDR3 length equals 15 residues. The CDR3 here is CASSQVGTGFSGYTF. Written as DNA, the CDR3 is TGTGCCAGCAGCCAAGTGGGGACAGGGTTTAGCGGCTACACCTTC.

Here the CDR3 reads CASSLRDRVTDTQYF. The CDR3 DNA follows: TGTGCCAGCAGCCTACGGGACAGGGTGACAGATACGCAGTATTTT. The chain carries TRBV7-9 and TRBJ2-3; 9 bases line up with TRBD1. With V trimmed by 5 bases and J by 3 bases, 6 bases remained unmatched. Germline assignment: CDR1 SEHNR and CDR2 FQNEAQ (reference sequence). The CDR3 spans 15 residues.

The rearrangement joins TRBV6-5 to TRBJ2-3; possible D gene TRBD2, 6 bases. The CDR3 runs to 16 residues. The germline CDR1 and CDR2 sequences are MNHEY and SVGAGI. V lost 4 bases and J lost 1, with 15 bases in between. Written as DNA, the CDR3 is TGTGCCAGCAGTTCCCCTTGGGCTAGCGGCACAGATACGCAGTATTTT. Its protein is CASSSPWASGTDTQYF.

This clonotype was recorded a few times. The J gene is TRBJ2-7, the V gene TRBV24-1, with D tentatively TRBD2 (6 bases). The ends were cut back, 5 bases at V and 6 bases at J, with 13 bases in the middle. CDR3 length equals 13 residues. Germline-derived CDR1 and CDR2 are KGHDR and SFDVKD. DNA for the CDR3: TGTGCCACCAGTGGAAACCCGGGGGTCGAGCAGTACTTC. It translates to CATSGNPGVEQYF.

Notes on this clonotype: This likely comes from a read error, as the CDR3 has no conserved phenylalanine or tryptophan at its end. The chain couples TRBV3-1 to TRBJ1-5; D gene uncertain. Per the germline V gene, CDR1 is LGHDT and CDR2 is YNNKEL (reference sequence). The CDR3 is made up of 18 amino acids. Trimming took off 0 bases at V and 0 bases at J, with 15 bases between the two ends. CDR3 DNA: TGTGCCAGCAGCCAAGATCCCCACAGCGGCTATAGCAATCAGCCCCAGCATTCT. Amino acid sequence: CASSQDPHSGYSNQPQHS.

V usage is TRBV25-1 and J usage is TRBJ1-1; D is possibly TRBD1 (5 bases). The CDR3 contains 14 residues. Per germline, CDR1 MGHDK and CDR2 SYGVNS. The V end lost 4 bases, the J end lost 4 bases, and 13 bases lay between the germline ends. CDR3 in DNA: TGTGCCAGCAGTGTGGGGGGATGGACCACTGAAGCTTTCTTT. Encoded protein: CASSVGGWTTEAFF.